A single sample is the source of the 7 T cell receptor beta chains below, sequenced in a study of cytomegalovirus exposure and HLA in healthy donors. 60 Vbeta and 13 Jbeta primers were used in PCR. Data came from immunoSEQ multiplex PCR; TCRdb stores just in-frame clones and leaves some out. The repertoire holds more than 150,000 clones, with over 75% as singletons. Sequenced: PBMCs. These receptors came from a woman aged 30 to 39 in good health and CMV-seronegative.

The chain uses TRBV5-1 and TRBJ2-1; no reliable D call. The CDR3 contains 12 residues. V lost 0 bases to trimming and J lost 8 bases, with 6 bases between them. Germline CDR1 reads SGHRS; CDR2 reads YFSETQ. Here the CDR3 DNA reads TGCGCCAGCAGCTTGGACGGTGATGAGCAGTTCTTC. It codes for CASSLDGDEQFF.

This clone was picked up a small number of times. V gene TRBV5-1 combines with J gene TRBJ1-1, with D tentatively TRBD1 (6 bases). This CDR3 spans 14 amino acids. Germline-derived CDR1 and CDR2 are SGHRS and YFSETQ. V dropped 4 bases and J dropped 4 bases, with 14 bases sitting between them. This chain's CDR3 is CASSKTGLGTEAFF. In DNA, the CDR3 is TGCGCCAGCAGCAAGACAGGCTTGGGCACTGAAGCTTTCTTT.

The CDR3 region is CASSRQGGYGYTF. The CDR3 nucleotides read TGTGCCAGCAGTCGCCAGGGTGGTTATGGCTACACCTTC. The chain employs TRBV2 and TRBJ1-2; D might be TRBD1 (5 bases). The CDR3 totals 13 residues. Germline values: CDR1 SNHLY, CDR2 FYNNEI. Trimming shortened V by 5 bases and J by 5 bases, and 12 bases separated the two germline ends.

The chain couples TRBV6-5 to TRBJ1-2; D ambiguous. Per the germline V gene, CDR1 is MNHEY and CDR2 is SVGAGI. The CDR3 length is 12 residues. Trimming removed 7 bases from V and 3 bases from J, with 9 bases in between. The CDR3 nucleotides read TGTGCCAGCAAGCAGGAGGACTATGGCTACACCTTC. Protein: CASKQEDYGYTF.

This clone was recorded a few times. V gene TRBV6-6 combines with J gene TRBJ1-4; 7 bases line up with TRBD1. Germline trimming cut 5 bases from V and 2 bases from J; bases unmatched to any gene: 5. Germline V gene data show CDR1 as MNHNY and CDR2 as SVGAGI (reference sequence). This CDR3 region has 15 residues. DNA of the CDR3: TGTGCCAGCAGTCAGGGACAGTTGACTAATGAAAAACTGTTTTTT. This sequence encodes CASSQGQLTNEKLFF.

V usage is TRBV7-8 and J usage is TRBJ2-1; 8 bases are a match to TRBD2. Germline loops: CDR1 SGHVS, CDR2 FQNEAQ. The V gene end was trimmed by 4 bases and the J gene end by 7 bases; junction bases not matched to a gene: 9. This CDR3 has 15 residues. CDR3 sequence: CASSSRGGPGNEQFF. CDR3 DNA: TGTGCCAGCAGCTCTCGGGGGGGCCCGGGGAATGAGCAGTTCTTC. The whole variable domain, filled in from reference TRBV7-8 and TRBJ2-1, reads GAGVSQSPRYKVAKRGQDVALRCDPISGHVSLFWYQQALGQGPEFLTYFQNEAQLDKSGLPSDRFFAERPEGSVSTLKIQRTQQEDSAVYLCASSSRGGPGNEQFFGPGTRLTVL.

This clone was recorded a few times. One end of the junction varies from germline; a read error may be responsible. This chain links TRBV9 with TRBJ1-6; D ambiguous. CDR1 SGDLS and CDR2 YYNGEE come from the germline V gene. The CDR3 totals 14 residues. CDR3 sequence (DNA): TGTGCCAGCAGCCGTAGCTATGAGGATTCCCCCCTCCACTTT. Its translation is CASSRSYEDSPLHF.